This T cell receptor (beta chain) was identified in a study of T-cell memory formation after mild COVID-19. Across the whole study: Largely, TCR clusters stayed within a single donor.

Using its own MiXCR run on the 5' RACE reads, TCRdb lists one record per CDR3 protein. The table includes tens of thousands of distinct CDR3 sequences, approximately 8% detected once. This clonotype has ten or more counts. The CDR3 has 16 residues. Germline V gene lookup returns CDR1 LGHNA and CDR2 YSLEER. With 0 bases removed from V and 5 bases from J, the gap between germline ends came to 16 bases. Input material: PBMCs or a T cell subset sorted from them (not recorded which). The rearrangement links TRBV4-3 to TRBJ2-5, with D possibly matching TRBD2 (5 bases). This clonotype was obtained from a man between 18 and 29 years old who had mild COVID-19 (a few samples of this study predate the infection). Cell type and time point are not known. The CDR3 protein is CASSQDIPRGYETQYF. In DNA, the CDR3 is TGCGCCAGCAGCCAAGATATCCCCCGGGGATACGAGACCCAGTACTTC.